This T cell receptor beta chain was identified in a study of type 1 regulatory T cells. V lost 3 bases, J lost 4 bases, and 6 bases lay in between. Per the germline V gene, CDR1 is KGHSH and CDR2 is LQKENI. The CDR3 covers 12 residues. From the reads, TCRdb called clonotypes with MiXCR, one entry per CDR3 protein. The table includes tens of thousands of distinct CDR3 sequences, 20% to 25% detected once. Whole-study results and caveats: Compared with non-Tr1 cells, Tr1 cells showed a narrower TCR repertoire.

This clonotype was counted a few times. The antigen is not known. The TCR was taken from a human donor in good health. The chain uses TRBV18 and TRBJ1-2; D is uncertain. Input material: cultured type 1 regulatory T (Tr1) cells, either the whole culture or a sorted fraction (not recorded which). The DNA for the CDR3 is TGTGCCAGCTCACCGCAGAGCTATGGCTACACCTTC. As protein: CASSPQSYGYTF.